These 6 T cell receptor beta chains share one sample of origin, sequenced in a study of T cell repertoires in aging, cancer and after chemotherapy. Multiplex touch-down PCR with TRB-A/B primers amplified rearranged V-D-J TRB sequences. TCRdb reprocessed the multiplex PCR reads with MiXCR, giving one entry per CDR3 protein. The table has some 5,000 distinct CDR3 sequences, approximately 68% seen once. Amplification of TCR beta used genomic DNA extracted from peripheral blood. Specimen: blood. The source of these receptors is a human donor with a solid tumor.

This clonotype was observed a few times. V gene TRBV19 combines with J gene TRBJ2-7; 10 bases map to TRBD1. Germline assignment: CDR1 LNHDA and CDR2 SQIVND (reference sequence). This CDR3 spans 19 amino acids. J lost 2 bases, V lost 4 bases, and 17 bases had no gene match. The CDR3 loop reads CASSTSGTGESEITYEQYF. The CDR3 DNA is TGTGCCAGTAGTACCTCCGGGACAGGGGAGTCGGAAATTACCTACGAGCAGTACTTC.

The chain joins TRBV6-4 to TRBJ1-5; D remains unclear. V was trimmed by 10 bases and J by 3 bases, leaving 16 bases between them. Germline V gene sequence: CDR1 MRHNA, CDR2 SNTAGT. The CDR3 has 14 amino acids. CDR3 sequence reads: CATNIVGFNQPQHF. As DNA, the CDR3 is TGTGCCACCAACATAGTGGGGTTCAATCAGCCCCAGCATTTT.

The rearrangement links TRBV10-3 to TRBJ2-7; possibly TRBD2 for D (5 bases). The CDR3 spans 15 residues. Deletions cut 5 bases from V and 0 bases from J, with 14 bases between. The V gene's germline CDR1 is ENHRY and CDR2 SYGVKD. Here the CDR3 reads CAISSPDFYSYEQYF. DNA of the CDR3: TGTGCCATCAGTTCACCGGACTTCTACTCCTACGAGCAGTACTTC.

The rearrangement links TRBV14 to TRBJ1-6; D ambiguous. Deletions cut 1 base from V and 6 bases from J, with 7 bases between. CDR1 and CDR2 (germline): SGHDN, FVKESK. The CDR3 has 14 amino acids. The CDR3 sequence is CASSQALANSPLHF. CDR3 coding DNA: TGTGCCAGCAGCCAAGCTCTTGCTAATTCACCCCTCCACTTT.

This sequence joins TRBV12-3 or TRBV12-4 and TRBJ2-1, with D possibly being TRBD1 or TRBD2 (5 bases each). Trimming left V 1 base short and J 4 bases short, with 23 bases between. The CDR3 consists of 19 residues. CDR3 DNA: TGTGCCAGCAGTTTAGGGGGTGGGGGTACGACATCCGAATACAATGAGCAGTTCTTC. Its translation is CASSLGGGGTTSEYNEQFF.

V and J are TRBV18 and TRBJ2-1; 7 bases match TRBD2. Germline CDR1 KGHSH, CDR2 LQKENI. V gave up 2 bases and J gave up 0 bases; unmatched junction bases: 4. This CDR3 has 16 residues. CDR3 loop: CASSPIGTTSYNEQFF. In nucleotides, the CDR3 is TGTGCCAGCTCACCAATCGGGACTACCTCCTACAATGAGCAGTTCTTC.